Included here is one TCR beta chain sequence, with context. The data were obtained in a study of blood T cell repertoires in COVID-19. TCRdb keeps only in-frame clones here, not all; method: immunoSEQ multiplex PCR. This sample has 310,000 or so clones, with approximately 89% found just once. In germline, CDR1 is KGHDR, CDR2 SFDVKD. J was trimmed by 5 bases and V by 4 bases; bases with no gene match: 8. The length of the CDR3 is 17 residues. This clonotype originated in a woman between 25 and 40 years old with COVID-19, enrolled during active disease. The V call is TRBV24-1, the J call TRBJ2-1, with TRBD1 matching over 12 bases. Sequenced: peripheral blood. CDR3 loop: CATSETGTGGDHNEQFF. The DNA for the CDR3 is TGTGCCACCAGTGAAACCGGGACAGGGGGCGATCACAATGAGCAGTTCTTC.